The clone carrying this T cell receptor beta chain was observed a handful of times. The data were taken from a study of T-cell memory formation after mild COVID-19. A single record per CDR3 protein comes from TCRdb applying MiXCR to the 5' RACE reads. The table includes over 350,000 distinct CDR3 sequences, 20% to 25% detected once. The CDR3 sequence is 16 residues long. The germline V gene has CDR1 MNHEY and CDR2 SVGAGI. V lost 0 bases and J lost 4; bases outside the gene matches: 5. Sequenced input: PBMCs or a T cell subset sorted from them (not recorded which). The clonotype was recovered from an adult woman who had mild COVID-19 (a few samples of this study predate the infection). Cell type and time point are not known. The V call is TRBV6-5, the J call TRBJ2-5; TRBD1 matches at 10 bases. CDR3 nucleotides: TGTGCCAGCAGTTACTCGGCGACAGGGGGCGGAGAGACCCAGTACTTC. It is translated as CASSYSATGGGETQYF.